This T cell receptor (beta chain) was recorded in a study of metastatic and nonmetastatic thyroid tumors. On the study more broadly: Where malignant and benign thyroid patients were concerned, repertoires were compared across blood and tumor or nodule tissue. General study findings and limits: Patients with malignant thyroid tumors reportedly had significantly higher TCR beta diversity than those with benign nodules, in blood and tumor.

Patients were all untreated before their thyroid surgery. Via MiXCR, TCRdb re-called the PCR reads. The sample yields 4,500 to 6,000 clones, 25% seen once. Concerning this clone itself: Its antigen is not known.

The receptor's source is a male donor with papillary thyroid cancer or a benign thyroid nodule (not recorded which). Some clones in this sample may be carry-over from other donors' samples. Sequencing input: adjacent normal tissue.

This CDR3 reads CASSLRAADYGYTF. For the CDR3, the DNA is TGTGCCAGCAGCTTGCGGGCAGCCGACTATGGCTACACCTTC. This rearrangement joins TRBV5-8 to TRBJ1-2; unclear D gene. The CDR3 consists of 14 residues. The V end lost 1 base, the J end lost 3 bases, and 10 bases lay between the germline ends. Germline values: CDR1 SGHTS, CDR2 YDEGEE.